The rows below give T cell receptor beta chains drawn from one sample of a study of T cells after yellow fever vaccination. Each CDR3 protein gets one entry after TCRdb re-called the 5' RACE reads with MiXCR. The table records 300,000 to 350,000 distinct CDR3 sequences, about 11% of them present only once. This sample comprised CD4+ T cells sorted from PBMCs, obtained 45 days after the yellow fever booster vaccination. These receptors were collected from a man younger than 35 who received the YFV17D yellow fever vaccine. The CDR3 runs from the conserved cysteine through the conserved F or W.

j_call: TRBJ2-6; v_call: TRBV30; cdr3_aa: CAWGDSSGANVLTF
j_call: TRBJ1-3; v_call: TRBV4-2; cdr3_aa: CASSQEPGTGNTIYF
j_call: TRBJ1-6; v_call: TRBV10-2; cdr3_aa: CASRGGWDSPLHF
j_call: TRBJ2-1; v_call: TRBV24-1; cdr3_aa: CATGAAGGPYNEQFF
j_call: TRBJ2-6; v_call: TRBV24-1; cdr3_aa: CATSDSALASSGANVLTF
j_call: TRBJ2-3; v_call: TRBV2; cdr3_aa: CASSEAPIRDTQYF
j_call: TRBJ1-6; v_call: TRBV6-5; cdr3_aa: CASSYRPRNSPLHF
j_call: TRBJ1-1; v_call: TRBV20-1; cdr3_aa: CSTTGSYTEAFF
j_call: TRBJ2-7; v_call: TRBV7-2; cdr3_aa: CASSWRLAGGDEQYF
j_call: TRBJ2-5; v_call: TRBV4-1; cdr3_aa: CASSHPLGAGQETQYF
j_call: TRBJ1-1; v_call: TRBV7-9; cdr3_aa: CASSLRYTTGDEAFF
j_call: TRBJ2-7; v_call: TRBV7-2; cdr3_aa: CASFMPSTYEQYF
j_call: TRBJ2-2; v_call: TRBV4-3; cdr3_aa: CASRRLAGGTNTGELFF
j_call: TRBJ1-2; v_call: TRBV7-9; cdr3_aa: CASSWGSVDRLNYGYTF
j_call: TRBJ2-5; v_call: TRBV12-3/TRBV12-4; cdr3_aa: CASSLSGAQETQYF
j_call: TRBJ1-1; v_call: TRBV3-1; cdr3_aa: CASSQLHGEAFF
j_call: TRBJ2-5; v_call: TRBV6-5; cdr3_aa: CASSYSNTGDETQYF
j_call: TRBJ1-2; v_call: TRBV10-3; cdr3_aa: CAISESVGYTF
j_call: TRBJ1-2; v_call: TRBV4-2; cdr3_aa: CASSQDRRTAYGYTF
j_call: TRBJ1-5; v_call: TRBV7-9; cdr3_aa: CASSLGNGRNQPQHF
j_call: TRBJ2-2; v_call: TRBV5-1; cdr3_aa: CASSMTPTGELFF
j_call: TRBJ1-3; v_call: TRBV3-1; cdr3_aa: CASSYSLAGNTIYF
j_call: TRBJ2-7; v_call: TRBV4-3; cdr3_aa: CASSQDTLDGSYEQYF